A single sample is the source of the 4 T cell receptor beta chains below, sequenced in a study of blood T cell repertoires in COVID-19. Some clones are missing from TCRdb's copy, which holds only in-frame ones; the method was immunoSEQ multiplex PCR. Of a few hundred thousand clones in the sample, approximately 84% were seen once. Sequenced material: peripheral blood. The receptors shown here come from a woman aged 30 to 39 who had recovered from COVID-19.

The chain couples TRBV29-1 to TRBJ2-3, with a weak D call TRBD2 (6 bases). CDR1 is SQVTM and CDR2 is ANQGSEA in the germline V gene. The germline V and J ends were trimmed by 1 base and 0 bases, with 14 bases remaining between them. There are 16 residues in the CDR3. The CDR3 coding sequence is TGCAGCGTTGAAGGGCAGGAGGGCTCTAGCACAGATACGCAGTATTTT. Its protein is CSVEGQEGSSTDTQYF.

The V and J genes are TRBV24-1 and TRBJ1-2; 7 bases align to TRBD1. Germline V lookup: CDR1 KGHDR, CDR2 SFDVKD. The V segment lost 2 bases and the J segment 8 bases; nucleotides outside the gene matches: 7. The CDR3 is 14 residues long. DNA for the CDR3: TGTGCCACCAGTGATTCGACAGGGTTCGGCGGCTACACCTTC. The encoded protein is CATSDSTGFGGYTF.

The chain carries TRBV9 and TRBJ1-2, with 8 bases matching TRBD1. V gave up 4 bases and J gave up 5 bases; unmatched junction bases: 10. The CDR3 consists of 15 residues. CDR1 and CDR2 from the germline V gene are SGDLS and YYNGEE. The CDR3 here is CASSPRQGSGYGYTF. The CDR3, as DNA: TGTGCCAGCAGCCCTAGACAGGGGTCTGGGTATGGCTACACCTTC.

This clone showed up just a few times. The chain couples TRBV2 to TRBJ1-5; possibly TRBD1 for D (6 bases). Germline V lookup: CDR1 SNHLY, CDR2 FYNNEI. The length of the CDR3 is 14 residues. Trimming removed 3 bases at V and 1 base at J, with 7 bases between. The CDR3 protein is CASSEGASNQPQHF. The CDR3, as DNA: TGTGCCAGCAGTGAGGGGGCGAGCAATCAGCCCCAGCATTTT. Full variable domain (rest looked up from reference TRBV2 and TRBJ1-5): EPEVTQTPSHQVTQMGQEVILRCVPISNHLYFYWYRQILGQKVEFLVSFYNNEISEKSEIFDDQFSVERPDGSNFTLKIRSTKLEDSAMYFCASSEGASNQPQHFGDGTRLSIL.